This T cell receptor beta chain was captured by sequencing in a study of blood T cell repertoires in COVID-19. In the study overall: The United States, Italy and Spain provided the acute and convalescent COVID-19 samples.

Participants spanned ages about 18 to 100 years and resided in fewer than 30 US areas. CDR3 length: 15 amino acids. With 0 bases removed from V and 2 bases from J, the gap between germline ends came to 10 bases. Germline CDR1 SGHTA, CDR2 FQGTGA. Clones were sequenced by immunoSEQ multiplex PCR, and TCRdb holds only the in-frame ones, with some missing. The sample shows hundreds of thousands of clones, about 89% of them seen only once. The TCR comes from a woman aged 25 to 39 who had recovered from COVID-19. Material: PBMCs or T cells enriched from blood (not recorded which). This sequence joins TRBV7-3 and TRBJ1-2; D unresolved. CDR3 bases: TGTGCCAGCAGCTTAACGGGCGGGGTCAACTATGGCTACACCTTC. Protein sequence: CASSLTGGVNYGYTF.